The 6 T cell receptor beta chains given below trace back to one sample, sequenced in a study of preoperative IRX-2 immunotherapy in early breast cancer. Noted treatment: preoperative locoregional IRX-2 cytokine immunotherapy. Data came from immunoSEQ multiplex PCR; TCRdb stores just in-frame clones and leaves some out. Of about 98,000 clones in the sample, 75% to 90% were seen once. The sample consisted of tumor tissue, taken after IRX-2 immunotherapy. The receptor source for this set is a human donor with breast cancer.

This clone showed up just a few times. For the CDR3, the DNA is TGTGCCAGCAGTTACGGGACAGGGAGGCGCGAGCAGTACTTC. Protein: CASSYGTGRREQYF. This rearrangement joins TRBV6-8 to TRBJ2-7; 9 nucleotides agree with TRBD1. The CDR3 length is 14 residues. Germline CDR1 MNHGY, CDR2 SAAAGT. The J segment lost 6 bases and the V segment lost 2 bases, leaving 5 bases of the junction unmatched.

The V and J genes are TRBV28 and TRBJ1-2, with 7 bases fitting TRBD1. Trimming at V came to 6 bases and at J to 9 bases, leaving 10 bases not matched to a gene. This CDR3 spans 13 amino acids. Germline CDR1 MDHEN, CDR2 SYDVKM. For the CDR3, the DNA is TGTGCCAGCAGCCTTGACAGGGAAGTACGCTACACCTTC. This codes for CASSLDREVRYTF.

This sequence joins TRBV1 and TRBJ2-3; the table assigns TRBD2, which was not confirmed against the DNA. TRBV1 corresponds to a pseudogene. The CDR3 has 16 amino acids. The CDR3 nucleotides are TGCGCCAGCAGCCAATTTCTAAGCGGGAGCACAGATACGCAGTATTTT. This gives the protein CASSQFLSGSTDTQYF.

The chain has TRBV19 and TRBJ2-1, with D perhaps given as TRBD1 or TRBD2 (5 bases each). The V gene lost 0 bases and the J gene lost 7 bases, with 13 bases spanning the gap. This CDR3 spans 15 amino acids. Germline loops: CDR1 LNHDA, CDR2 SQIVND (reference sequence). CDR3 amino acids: CASSIDGREGNEQFF. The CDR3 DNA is TGTGCCAGTAGTATAGACGGGCGAGAGGGGAATGAGCAGTTCTTC.

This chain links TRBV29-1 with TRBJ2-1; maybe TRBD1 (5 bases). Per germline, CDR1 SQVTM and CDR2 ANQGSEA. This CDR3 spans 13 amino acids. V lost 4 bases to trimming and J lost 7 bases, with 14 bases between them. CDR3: CSVAMGRVNEQFF. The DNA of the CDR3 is TGCAGCGTTGCCATGGGGCGCGTTAATGAGCAGTTCTTC.

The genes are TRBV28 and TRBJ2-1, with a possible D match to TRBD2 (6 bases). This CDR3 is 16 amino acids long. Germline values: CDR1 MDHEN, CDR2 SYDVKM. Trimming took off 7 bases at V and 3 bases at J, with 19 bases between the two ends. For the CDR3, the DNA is TGTGCCAGCAATCGACTAGACTACTCCAACTACAATGAGCAGTTCTTC. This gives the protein CASNRLDYSNYNEQFF.